One and the same sample provided the 22 T cell receptor beta chains below, sequenced in a study of identical twins. TCRdb reprocessed the 5' RACE reads via MiXCR and lists one record per CDR3 protein. The sample contains approximately 230,000 distinct CDR3 sequences, 5.5% to 7.5% of which appear only once. The sample was also linked to a second study, of T cells expressing NK-cell markers.

Sequenced material: CD8+ T cells sorted from blood. The receptors shown here come from a woman under 30 in good health.

The V call is TRBV27, the J call TRBJ2-1; possibly TRBD2 for D (6 bases). The germline V gene has CDR1 MNHEY and CDR2 SMNVEV (reference sequence). This CDR3 contains 15 residues. The V end was cut by 6 bases, the J end by 0 bases, with 12 bases between. The CDR3 DNA follows: TGTGCCAGCAGCCCGAGCGGGCCCTCCTACAATGAGCAGTTCTTC. Protein: CASSPSGPSYNEQFF.

The rearrangement joins TRBV27 to TRBJ2-7; D is possibly TRBD1 (6 bases). Germline V gene data show CDR1 as MNHEY and CDR2 as SMNVEV (reference sequence). The V end was cut by 5 bases, the J end by 2 bases, with 16 bases between. The CDR3 covers 15 residues. CDR3 sequence reads: CASSLKGDRPYEQYF. The CDR3, as DNA: TGTGCCAGCAGTCTGAAAGGAGACAGGCCCTACGAGCAGTACTTC.

There are many counts of this clonotype. The chain employs TRBV30 and TRBJ1-2, with D perhaps matching TRBD1 (5 bases). Trimming took off 2 bases at V and 6 bases at J, with 10 bases between the two ends. Germline loops: CDR1 GTSNPN, CDR2 SVGIG (reference sequence). CDR3 length equals 12 residues. The CDR3 region is CAWSQSRDGYTF. CDR3 bases: TGTGCCTGGAGTCAAAGCAGGGATGGCTACACCTTC.

V usage is TRBV24-1 and J usage is TRBJ1-2; unclear D gene. The CDR3 extends over 13 amino acids. Trimming left V 12 bases short and J 8 bases short, with 21 bases between. Germline CDR1 and CDR2: KGHDR and SFDVKD. The DNA for the CDR3 is TGTGCCGCTCCTCAGACGGGCGTCGACGGCTACACCTTC. Its protein product is CAAPQTGVDGYTF.

The genes are TRBV12-5 and TRBJ1-2; D gene uncertain. Germline V gene data show CDR1 as LGHNT and CDR2 as FRNRAP. The CDR3 runs to 15 residues. The V and J ends lost 2 bases and 5 bases respectively, with 15 bases between them. CDR3 sequence: CASGLPSTNLYGYTF. Here the CDR3 DNA reads TGTGCTAGTGGTTTGCCGTCCACGAACCTGTATGGCTACACCTTC.

This clonotype was detected ten times or more. The V gene is TRBV27, the J gene TRBJ2-4; TRBD2 is a possible D gene (5 bases). Germline CDR1 MNHEY, CDR2 SMNVEV (reference sequence). This CDR3 comprises 13 residues. V shed 10 bases and J shed 6 bases, with 16 bases lying between them. The CDR3, as DNA: TGTGCCACGGGATCAGGCCCCCTAAACATTCAGTACTTC. Its protein is CATGSGPLNIQYF.

This clonotype showed up just a few times. This chain uses TRBV10-3 with TRBJ2-5; D assignment may be TRBD1 or TRBD2 (5 bases each). Germline V gene lookup returns CDR1 ENHRY and CDR2 SYGVKD. The CDR3 covers 14 residues. The V end lost 0 bases, the J end lost 4 bases, and 9 bases lay between the germline ends. CDR3 DNA: TGTGCCATCAGTGAGTCTAAGGGGAGAGAGACCCAGTACTTC. This codes for CAISESKGRETQYF.

This clonotype has more than one count but fewer than ten. The rearrangement links TRBV6-2 or TRBV6-3 to TRBJ2-3; D possibly uses TRBD1 or TRBD2 (6 bases each). Germline V lookup: CDR1 MNHEY, CDR2 SVGEGT. The CDR3 covers 15 residues. Trimming took off 4 bases at V and 4 bases at J, with 15 bases between the two ends. The CDR3 DNA reads TGTGCCAGCAGTTCAAGGGGGGCTAGGTCAGATACGCAGTATTTT. Translation: CASSSRGARSDTQYF.

This rearrangement joins TRBV11-2 to TRBJ2-1; D ambiguous. The germline V gene has CDR1 SGHAT and CDR2 FQNNGV. Between the trimmed V and J ends, which lost 0 bases and 7 bases, there was a span of 13 bases. CDR3 length: 15 residues. The chain's CDR3 is CASSLEMALGNEQFF. The CDR3 DNA sequence: TGTGCCAGCAGCTTAGAGATGGCCTTGGGGAATGAGCAGTTCTTC. The complete variable domain, with remaining parts taken from reference TRBV11-2 and TRBJ2-1, reads EAGVAQSPRYKIIEKRQSVAFWCNPISGHATLYWYQQILGQGPKLLIQFQNNGVVDDSQLPKDRFSAERLKGVDSTLKIQPAKLEDSAVYLCASSLEMALGNEQFFGPGTRLTVL.

The sample holds a few counts of this clonotype. V gene TRBV10-3 combines with J gene TRBJ1-4; D is unclear. The CDR3 sequence is 13 residues long. Germline lookup yields CDR1 ENHRY and CDR2 SYGVKD. V was trimmed by 10 bases and J by 5 bases, leaving 14 bases between them. The CDR3 region is CATKGPSNEKLFF. CDR3 DNA sequence: TGTGCCACGAAAGGCCCTAGCAATGAAAAACTGTTTTTT.

This clonotype was detected only a few times. V gene TRBV7-9 combines with J gene TRBJ2-1; D gene unclear. Germline CDR1 and CDR2: SEHNR and FQNEAQ (reference sequence). The CDR3 has 16 residues. The V end was cut by 2 bases, the J end by 8 bases, with 19 bases between. CDR3 protein: CASSLPDPHRQYEQFF. The CDR3 DNA sequence: TGTGCCAGCAGCTTACCTGACCCCCACCGGCAATATGAGCAGTTCTTC.

This clonotype was seen a handful of times. This chain links TRBV7-6 with TRBJ1-1; D gene uncertain. V lost 3 bases to trimming and J lost 8 bases, with 7 bases between them. The length of the CDR3 is 11 residues. Germline values: CDR1 SGHVS, CDR2 FNYEAQ. The CDR3, as DNA: TGTGCCAGCAGCTTGGCGGGGGAAGCTTTCTTT. Its translation is CASSLAGEAFF.

Only a few counts were recorded for this clonotype. The rearrangement links TRBV11-2 to TRBJ1-1, with 8 bases that match TRBD1. The germline V gene has CDR1 SGHAT and CDR2 FQNNGV. The CDR3 runs to 14 residues. V lost 6 bases, J lost 4 bases, and 7 bases stayed unmatched. The CDR3 sequence: CASRDRDIITEAFF. The CDR3 bases are TGTGCCAGCAGGGACAGGGACATTATCACTGAAGCTTTCTTT.

This clonotype was recorded at least ten times. The rearrangement uses TRBV7-9 and TRBJ2-1; 8 bases align to TRBD1. The CDR3 has 15 amino acids. After removal of 5 bases from V and 5 bases from J, the junction contained 8 bases not matched to a gene. Germline assignment: CDR1 SEHNR and CDR2 FQNEAQ (reference sequence). CDR3 nucleotide sequence: TGTGCCAGCAGCCAGACAGGGGAAATCGACAATGAGCAGTTCTTC. This gives the protein CASSQTGEIDNEQFF.

This clonotype was seen a few times. The rearrangement joins TRBV12-3 or TRBV12-4 to TRBJ1-3; D unclear. The length of the CDR3 is 14 residues. The V end was cut by 5 bases, the J end by 0 bases, with 8 bases between. CDR3 region: CASSPQYSGNTIYF. CDR3 nucleotide sequence: TGTGCCAGCAGTCCTCAATACTCTGGAAACACCATATATTTT.

This clonotype was seen a few times. For the CDR3, the DNA is TGTGCCAGCAGCACACCCCCGGGCACGAACACCGGGGAGCTGTTTTTT. It specifies CASSTPPGTNTGELFF. The chain employs TRBV7-9 and TRBJ2-2; D call uncertain. The CDR3 is 16 amino acids. Trimming shortened V by 5 bases and J by 0 bases, and 13 bases separated the two germline ends. Germline-derived CDR1 and CDR2 are SEHNR and FQNEAQ (reference sequence).

The V and J genes are TRBV27 and TRBJ2-7; possibly TRBD1 for D (5 bases). The V and J ends lost 3 bases and 5 bases respectively, with 11 bases between them. The CDR3 is 13 amino acids. Germline V gene data show CDR1 as MNHEY and CDR2 as SMNVEV (reference sequence). The chain's CDR3 is CASSLTDRHEQYF. In nucleotides, the CDR3 is TGTGCCAGCAGTTTGACAGATCGGCACGAGCAGTACTTC.

V and J are TRBV29-1 and TRBJ2-7; 9 bases are a match to TRBD1. The ends lost 6 bases at V and 1 base at J; junction bases unmatched: 7. Looked up from germline, CDR1 is SQVTM and CDR2 is ANQGSEA. The CDR3 is 14 residues long. CDR3 sequence reads: CSVSGQGSSYEQYF. CDR3 in DNA: TGCAGCGTCAGCGGACAGGGGAGTTCCTACGAGCAGTACTTC.

This chain joins TRBV7-2 and TRBJ2-7; no clear D. Between the trimmed V and J ends, which lost 1 base and 5 bases, there was a span of 9 bases. This CDR3 region has 13 residues. Germline-derived CDR1 and CDR2 are SGHTA and FQGNSA. This CDR3 is CASSLEALDEQYF. The CDR3 nucleotides read TGTGCCAGCAGCTTAGAGGCTCTGGACGAGCAGTACTTC.

This clonotype turned up a few times. The gene calls are TRBV20-1 and TRBJ2-3; TRBD2 aligns across 7 bases. The CDR3 covers 13 residues. V lost 5 bases, J lost 2 bases, and 4 bases stayed unmatched. Germline CDR1 is DFQATT and CDR2 is SNEGSKA (reference sequence). The CDR3 nucleotides read TGCAGTGCTGCTAGCGGCCTCACAGATACGCAGTATTTT. Amino acid sequence: CSAASGLTDTQYF.

The genes are TRBV2 and TRBJ2-1, with D possibly being TRBD1 or TRBD2 (9 bases each). Germline CDR1 and CDR2: SNHLY and FYNNEI. Trimming removed 5 bases from V and 0 bases from J, with 23 bases in between. The CDR3 spans 19 residues. The CDR3 DNA is TGTGCCAGCAGTCCCGGGACAGGGCTAGCGGGGAGCTCCTACAATGAGCAGTTCTTC. It encodes CASSPGTGLAGSSYNEQFF.

This clonotype was detected only a few times. The rearrangement uses TRBV20-1 and TRBJ1-6; tentatively, D is TRBD1 (6 bases). V was trimmed by 6 bases and J by 9 bases, leaving 18 bases between them. From germline, CDR1 is DFQATT and CDR2 SNEGSKA (reference sequence). The CDR3 contains 14 residues. The chain's CDR3 is CSARVGRGGSPLHF. The CDR3 DNA reads as TGCAGTGCACGCGTGGGACGAGGGGGTTCACCCCTCCACTTT.